The clone carrying this TCR beta chain showed up many times. Its antigen is not known. TCR beta CDR3 region amplification was performed from RNA transcripts. HTBI primers were used for first-round RT-PCR of the TCR CDR3. TCRdb re-derived calls from the multiplex PCR reads in MiXCR, one entry per CDR3 protein. The sample records 600,000 or so distinct CDR3 sequences, 15% to 20% being singletons. This specimen comes from a study of T cells in Graves' hyperthyroidism and ophthalmopathy. Study results and caveats: Ophthalmopathy got predicted by the model a median about 6.5 months before its onset. Most thyroid clonotypes that were expanded above 0.001 also turned up in blood. A model of 13 V-J pairs discriminated ophthalmopathy from stable hyperthyroidism.

This CDR3 region has 14 residues. CDR1 DFQATT and CDR2 SNEGSKA come from the germline V gene (reference sequence). With 6 bases clipped from V and 0 bases from J, the junction kept 4 bases outside the gene matches. Diagnoses were established using clinical symptoms, serum thyroxine and TRAb, thyroid ultrasound and orbital computed tomography. The sample comprised blood. The rearrangement uses TRBV20-1 and TRBJ2-2; 7 positions match TRBD2. This clonotype was sampled from a young woman with Graves' hyperthyroidism. The CDR3 is CSASSGTNTGELFF. CDR3 bases: TGCAGTGCGTCTAGCGGCACGAACACCGGGGAGCTGTTTTTT.